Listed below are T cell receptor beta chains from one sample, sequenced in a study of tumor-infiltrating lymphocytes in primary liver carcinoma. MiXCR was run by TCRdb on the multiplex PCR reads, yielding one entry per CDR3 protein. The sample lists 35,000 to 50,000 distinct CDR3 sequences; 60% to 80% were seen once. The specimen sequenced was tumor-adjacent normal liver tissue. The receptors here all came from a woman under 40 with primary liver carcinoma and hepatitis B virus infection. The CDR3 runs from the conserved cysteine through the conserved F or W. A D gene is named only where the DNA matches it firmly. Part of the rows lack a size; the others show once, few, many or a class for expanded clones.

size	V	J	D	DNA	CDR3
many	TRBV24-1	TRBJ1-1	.	TGTGCCACCAGTGATTTGGGGGGGACTGAAGCTTTCTTT	CATSDLGGTEAFF
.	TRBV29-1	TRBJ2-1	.	TGCAGCGTTGCATTCCGGGCTAACTGGAACAATGAGCAGTTCTTC	CSVAFRANWNNEQFF
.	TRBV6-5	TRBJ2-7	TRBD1	TGTATCAGCAGTCAGGGGGCTGCGGAATACTTTACCTACGGGCAGTACTTC	CISSQGAAEYFTYGQYF
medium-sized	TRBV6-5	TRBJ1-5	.	TGTGCCAGCAGTCAGCCCCAGCATTTT	CASSQPQHF
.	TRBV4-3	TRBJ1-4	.	TGCGCCAGCAGCCAAGGAGGCCGGGGCGGCACCCCTGAAAAACTGTTTTTC	CASSQGGRGGTPEKLFF
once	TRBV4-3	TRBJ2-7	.	.	CASSHVAGGAYEQYF
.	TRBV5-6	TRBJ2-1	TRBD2	TGTGCCAGCAACGCTGCCGGGACTAACTACAATGAGCAGTTCTTC	CASNAAGTNYNEQFF
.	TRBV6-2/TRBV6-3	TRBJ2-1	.	TGTACCAGCAGTTACTTAAGACAGGCTTCCTACAATGAGCAGTTCTTC	CTSSYLRQASYNEQFF
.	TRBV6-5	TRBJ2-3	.	TGTGCCAGCAACTACTCGGGGTGGGATACGCAGTATTTT	CASNYSGWDTQYF
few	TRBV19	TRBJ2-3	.	TGTGCCAGTAGTTCGCTTGGGATTTCCACAGATACGCAGTATTTT	CASSSLGISTDTQYF
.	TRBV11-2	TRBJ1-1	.	TGTGCCAGCAGATATGCAGGAGGGAGGGCTGAAGCTTTATTT	CASRYAGGRAEALF
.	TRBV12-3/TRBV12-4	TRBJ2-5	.	TGTGCCAGCAGTTACACGGAGTCCCGAGAGACCCAGTACTTC	CASSYTESRETQYF
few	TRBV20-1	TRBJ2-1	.	TGCAGTGCAAGTCCCCGTGGCGGCAGCTCCTACAATGAGCAGTTCTTC	CSASPRGGSSYNEQFF
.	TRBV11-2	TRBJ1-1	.	TGTGCCAGCAGCCCAGGGGCGGCTTTCTTT	CASSPGAAFF
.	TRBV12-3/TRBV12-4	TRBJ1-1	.	TGTGTCAGCAGTTTAGGCGCGGACAGCGTTTATCCTACTGAAGCTTTCTTT	CVSSLGADSVYPTEAFF
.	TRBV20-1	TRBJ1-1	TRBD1	TGCAGTGCTTTACAGGGGGGGGTGGGCACTGAAGCTTTCTTT	CSALQGGVGTEAFF
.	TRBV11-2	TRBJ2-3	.	TGTGTCAGCAGCGCACGCTTGGCTCTTAGCACAGGTACGCAGTATTTT	CVSSARLALSTGTQYF
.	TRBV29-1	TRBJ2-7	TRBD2	TGCAGCATCACCAGCGGGAGCCGCTACGAGCAGTATTTC	CSITSGSRYEQYF
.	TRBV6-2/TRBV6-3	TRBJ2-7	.	TGTGCCAGCCGTGACAGGATCTATGAGCAGTACTTC	CASRDRIYEQYF
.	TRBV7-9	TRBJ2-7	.	TGTACCAGCAGCCTCCCGGCTCACCGCTACGAGCAGTACTTC	CTSSLPAHRYEQYF
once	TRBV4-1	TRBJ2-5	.	TGCGCCGGCAGCCCACCCCTAGGGGGTTTAGGAGAGACCCAGTACTTC	CAGSPPLGGLGETQYF
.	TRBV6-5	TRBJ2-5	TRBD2	TGTGCCAGCAGTTACCTTGCGGGGGAAAGGGAGACCCGGTACTTC	CASSYLAGERETRYF
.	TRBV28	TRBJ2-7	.	TGTGCCAACAGTTTGCACCCCCAGGAGTTTTACGAGCAGTACTTC	CANSLHPQEFYEQYF
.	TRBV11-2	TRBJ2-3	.	TGTGCCAGCAGCCCAGGAAGCACAGATACGCAGTATTTT	CASSPGSTDTQYF
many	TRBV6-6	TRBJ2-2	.	TGTGCCAGCAGTTACCCCAAGGGCGAGGTCACCGGGGAGCTGTTTTTT	CASSYPKGEVTGELFF
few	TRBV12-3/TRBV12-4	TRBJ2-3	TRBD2	TGTGCCAGCACATTACGGGGGGGAGATACGCTGTATTTT	CASTLRGGDTLYF
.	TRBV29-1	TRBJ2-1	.	TGCAGCGTTGCGCTAGATGTTGAGCAGTTCTTC	CSVALDVEQFF
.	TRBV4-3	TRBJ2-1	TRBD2	TGCCCCAGCAGCCAAGGGGACTACTACTCTGTTAATGAGCAGTTCTTC	CPSSQGDYYSVNEQFF
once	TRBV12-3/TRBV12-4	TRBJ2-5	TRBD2	TGTGATAGCAACACCTACCGCGGGAGCGAAGAGACCCAGTACTTC	CDSNTYRGSEETQYF
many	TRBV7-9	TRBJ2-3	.	TGTGCCAGCAGCTCTGGCCGGGACTCCACAGATACGCAGTATTTT	CASSSGRDSTDTQYF
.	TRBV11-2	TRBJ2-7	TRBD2	TGTGCCAGCAGCCTTATCCGGGACTACTACGAGCAATACTTC	CASSLIRDYYEQYF
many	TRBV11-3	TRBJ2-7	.	TGTGCCAGCAGCTACGGTTACGAGCAGTACTTC	CASSYGYEQYF
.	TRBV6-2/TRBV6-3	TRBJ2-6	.	TGTGTCAGCAGTTTCCAGGACTCTGGGGCCAACGTCCTAACTTTC	CVSSFQDSGANVLTF
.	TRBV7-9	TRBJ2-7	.	TGTGACAGCAGCTCTGGGGGCCTCTCCTACGAGCAGTACTTC	CDSSSGGLSYEQYF
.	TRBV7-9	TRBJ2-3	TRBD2	TGTGCCAACACACCCGGGGGGGGGAAACTCACAGATACGCAGTATTTT	CANTPGGGKLTDTQYF
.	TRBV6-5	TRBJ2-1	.	TGTGCCAGCACCCCAGCAGAGGTGGCGTACAATGAGCAGTTCTTC	CASTPAEVAYNEQFF
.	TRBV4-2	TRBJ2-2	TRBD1	TGTGCCAGCAGCCAAGGAACAGGGGACACTGGGAAGCTGTTTTTT	CASSQGTGDTGKLFF
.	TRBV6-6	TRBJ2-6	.	TGTACCAGCAACCTCCGAGGTCGCTCTGGGGCCAACGTCCTGGCTTTC	CTSNLRGRSGANVLAF
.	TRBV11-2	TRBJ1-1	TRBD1	TGTGACAGCAGCCTCGGGACAGAAGCCTTCTTT	CDSSLGTEAFF
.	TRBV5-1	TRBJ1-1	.	TGTGCCAGCAACCAAAAGACAGCGTTTAGTGAAGCTTTCTTT	CASNQKTAFSEAFF
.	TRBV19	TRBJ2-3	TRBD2	TGTGCCAGTAGTATAAGGGTACGGGGGTTTGAGACTAGCGGGAGTGGTGCGCAGTATTTT	CASSIRVRGFETSGSGAQYF